The clone carrying this TCR beta chain was observed many times. The entry originates in a study of CD8+CD57+ T cells in acquired aplastic anemia. The wider study: Mean DNA quantity obtained from sorted CD4+ and CD8+ cells was around 3.2 ug.

Only patients with CD8+CD57+ cell expansion on flow cytometry were chosen for sequencing. CDR3 length: 15 residues. Trimming removed 6 bases from V and 3 bases from J; junction bases left unmatched: 6. CDR1 is SGHTA, CDR2 FQGNSA, per germline. Genomic DNA, the template, was used for profiling of the TCR beta VDJ and CDR3. TCRdb reprocessed the reads via MiXCR and lists one record per CDR3 protein. Among under 500,000 distinct CDR3 sequences, about a third were seen once, and the ten largest hold about 0.8%. The sequence derives from a human donor with aplastic anemia. Material: sorted CD4+, CD8+, or CD8+CD57+ T cells (not recorded which) from PBMCs. The chain links TRBV7-2 to TRBJ1-5; 9 nucleotides agree with TRBD1. CDR3 protein: CASSSTGGDNQPQHF. The CDR3 DNA is TGTGCCAGCAGTTCTACAGGGGGCGACAATCAGCCCCAGCATTTT. Full variable domain (outside the CDR3, taken from reference TRBV7-2 and TRBJ1-5): GAGVSQSPSNKVTEKGKDVELRCDPISGHTALYWYRQSLGQGLEFLIYFQGNSAPDKSGLPSDRFSAERTGGSVSTLTIQRTQQEDSAVYLCASSSTGGDNQPQHFGDGTRLSIL.